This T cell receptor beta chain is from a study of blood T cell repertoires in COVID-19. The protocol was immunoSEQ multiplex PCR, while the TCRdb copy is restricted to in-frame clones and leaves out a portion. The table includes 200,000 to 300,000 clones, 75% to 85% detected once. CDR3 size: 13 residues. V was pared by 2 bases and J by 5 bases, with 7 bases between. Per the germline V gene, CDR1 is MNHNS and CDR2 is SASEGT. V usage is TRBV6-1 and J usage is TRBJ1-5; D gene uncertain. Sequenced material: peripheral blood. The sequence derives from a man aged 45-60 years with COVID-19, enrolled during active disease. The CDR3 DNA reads TGTGCCAGCAGTGAACAGGCCCATCAGCCCCAGCATTTT. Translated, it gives CASSEQAHQPQHF.